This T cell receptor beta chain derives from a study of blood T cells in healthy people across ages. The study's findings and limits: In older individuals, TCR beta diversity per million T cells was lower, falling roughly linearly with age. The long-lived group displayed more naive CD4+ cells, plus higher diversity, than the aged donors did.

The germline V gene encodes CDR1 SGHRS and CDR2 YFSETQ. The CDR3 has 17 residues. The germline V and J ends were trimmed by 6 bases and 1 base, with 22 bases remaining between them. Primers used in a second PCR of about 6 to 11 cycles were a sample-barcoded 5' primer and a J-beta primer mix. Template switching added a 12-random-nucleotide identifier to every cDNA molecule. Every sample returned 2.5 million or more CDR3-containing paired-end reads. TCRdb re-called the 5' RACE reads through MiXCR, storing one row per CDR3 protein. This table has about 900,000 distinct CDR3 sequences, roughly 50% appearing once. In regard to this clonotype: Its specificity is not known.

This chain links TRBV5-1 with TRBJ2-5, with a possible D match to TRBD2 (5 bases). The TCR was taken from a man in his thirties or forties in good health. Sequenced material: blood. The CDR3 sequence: CASNRWFGGGGQETQYF. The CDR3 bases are TGCGCCAGCAATAGATGGTTTGGTGGCGGAGGCCAAGAGACCCAGTACTTC.